This passage covers 10 T cell receptor beta chains from one sample sequenced in a study of T-cell reconstitution after alpha-beta-depleted transplantation in children. Construction of the TCRbeta library involved unique molecular identifiers. TCRdb itself ran the PCR reads through MiXCR, one entry per CDR3 protein. Of around 700,000 distinct CDR3 sequences in the sample, approximately 14% were seen once. The sample was PBMCs, taken before TCRalphabeta/CD19-depleted stem cell transplant. These receptors all stem from a girl aged 2 to 9 with congenital amegakaryocytic thrombocytopenia, due to receive a stem cell transplant.

Ten or more counts support this clonotype. The chain is built from TRBV12-3 or TRBV12-4 and TRBJ2-5; D unclear. The CDR3 consists of 14 residues. V lost 1 base and J lost 2, with 8 bases in between. The CDR3 region has the DNA TGTGCCAGCAGTTTAGTATTTAGACAAGAGACCCAGTACTTC. Translating it yields CASSLVFRQETQYF.

A few counts support this clonotype. The CDR3 reads CASSPRDLAWYEQYF. CDR3 DNA sequence: TGTGCCAGCAGTCCCCGGGACTTAGCTTGGTACGAGCAGTACTTC. The gene calls are TRBV28 and TRBJ2-7; possible D gene TRBD2, 6 bases. V lost 5 bases and J 4 bases, leaving 18 bases between the germline ends. The germline gives CDR1 MDHEN, CDR2 SYDVKM. The CDR3 spans 15 residues. Together with reference TRBV28 and TRBJ2-7, the CDR3 gives the full variable domain: DVKVTQSSRYLVKRTGEKVFLECVQDMDHENMFWYRQDPGLGLRLIYFSYDVKMKEKGDIPEGYSVSREKKERFSLILESASTNQTSMYLCASSPRDLAWYEQYFGPGTRLTVT.

This clonotype turned up a few times. V is TRBV20-1 and J is TRBJ2-5; 10 positions agree with TRBD2. CDR1 DFQATT and CDR2 SNEGSKA come from the germline V gene (reference sequence). Germline trimming cut 5 bases from V and 7 bases from J; bases unmatched to any gene: 13. The CDR3 loop spans 15 amino acids. In DNA form, the CDR3 reads TGCAGTGCTGTAGGTTCCCTAGCGGGAGAGGGGACCCAGTACTTC. It yields the protein CSAVGSLAGEGTQYF.

This clonotype was observed a few times. The chain combines TRBV4-2 with TRBJ2-7; D uncertain. The CDR3 runs 12 residues. The V gene's germline CDR1 is LGHNA and CDR2 YNFKEQ. Trimming pared 3 bases from V and 5 bases from J, leaving 8 bases between. CDR3 sequence: CASSQRWDEQYF. DNA of the CDR3: TGTGCCAGCAGCCAGAGGTGGGACGAGCAGTACTTC.

This clonotype was seen ten or more times. The genes are TRBV28 and TRBJ2-7; weak D call: TRBD2 (5 bases). The CDR3 extends over 15 amino acids. Trimming left V 6 bases short and J 6 bases short, with 21 bases between. In germline, CDR1 is MDHEN, CDR2 SYDVKM. The CDR3 bases are TGTGCCAGCAGCCCCCGTAGAGGGTTGGTAATCGAGCAGTACTTC. Its translation: CASSPRRGLVIEQYF.

Turning to this clonotype: Since a much larger clone is just one base distant, this may be a read error. The chain recombines TRBV7-9 with TRBJ2-6, with 8 bases identical to TRBD1. Losses at the gene ends were 5 bases for V and 5 bases for J; bases not matched to a gene: 5. The CDR3 is made up of 15 amino acids. Germline V gene lookup returns CDR1 SEHNR and CDR2 FQNEAQ (reference sequence). CDR3: CASSETGVRANVLTF. DNA of the CDR3: TGTGCCAGCAGCGAGACAGGGGTTAGGGCCAACGTCCTGACTTTC.

This clonotype was seen repeatedly, ten times or more. The chain couples TRBV7-2 to TRBJ1-1; D possibly corresponds to TRBD1 (5 bases). Between the trimmed V and J ends, which lost 1 base and 0 bases, there was a span of 9 bases. In germline, CDR1 is SGHTA, CDR2 FQGNSA. The CDR3 is 15 residues long. This CDR3 reads CASSLVVQVNTEAFF. CDR3 nucleotide sequence: TGTGCCAGCAGCTTAGTGGTACAGGTGAACACTGAAGCTTTCTTT.

The CDR3 sequence is CASSLGPDRRPDTQYF. In DNA form, the CDR3 reads TGCGCCAGCAGCCTCGGACCCGATCGGCGCCCAGATACGCAGTATTTT. The chain couples TRBV5-1 to TRBJ2-3; D not resolved. This CDR3 is 16 amino acids long. Trimming took off 4 bases at V and 4 bases at J, with 19 bases between the two ends. The V gene's germline CDR1 is SGHRS and CDR2 YFSETQ.

This clonotype was seen repeatedly, ten times or more. The chain links TRBV5-1 to TRBJ2-3; the D gene is possibly TRBD2 (6 bases). Trimming left V 0 bases short and J 2 bases short, with 16 bases between. The V gene's germline CDR1 is SGHRS and CDR2 YFSETQ. The CDR3 is 17 residues long. The CDR3 here is CASSLAGRTLNTDTQYF. The CDR3 DNA sequence: TGCGCCAGCAGCTTGGCTGGGAGGACACTCAACACAGATACGCAGTATTTT.

CDR3 in amino acids: CSVDGQGNTGELFF. The CDR3 region has the DNA TGCAGCGTTGATGGGCAGGGGAACACCGGGGAGCTGTTTTTT. This chain links TRBV29-1 with TRBJ2-2, with D perhaps matching TRBD1 (5 bases). The length of the CDR3 is 14 residues. CDR1 and CDR2 from the germline V gene are SQVTM and ANQGSEA. V was trimmed by 3 bases and J by 1 base, leaving 9 bases between them.